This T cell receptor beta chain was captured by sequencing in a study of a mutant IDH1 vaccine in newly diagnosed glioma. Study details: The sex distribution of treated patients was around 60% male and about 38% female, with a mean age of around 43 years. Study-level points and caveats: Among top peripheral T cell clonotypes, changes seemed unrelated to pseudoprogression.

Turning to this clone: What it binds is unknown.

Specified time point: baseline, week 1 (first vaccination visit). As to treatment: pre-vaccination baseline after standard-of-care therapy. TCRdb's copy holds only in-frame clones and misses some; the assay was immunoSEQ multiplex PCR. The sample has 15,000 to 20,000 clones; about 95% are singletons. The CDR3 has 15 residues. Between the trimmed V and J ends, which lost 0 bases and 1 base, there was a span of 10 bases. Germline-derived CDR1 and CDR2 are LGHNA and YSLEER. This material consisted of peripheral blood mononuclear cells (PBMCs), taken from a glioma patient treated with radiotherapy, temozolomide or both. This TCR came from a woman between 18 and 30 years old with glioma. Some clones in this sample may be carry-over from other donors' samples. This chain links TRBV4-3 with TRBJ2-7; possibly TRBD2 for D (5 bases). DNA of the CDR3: TGCGCCAGCAGCCAAGATCGTCGGGGTTCCTACGAGCAGTACTTC. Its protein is CASSQDRRGSYEQYF.